This T cell receptor (beta chain) originates from a study of T cells after posttransplantation cyclophosphamide. Study results and limitations: Blood and skin or GI T cell repertoires showed limited TRB overlap. Recipient CMV seropositivity and CMV reactivation strongly tracked TRB clonality. Later blood repertoires were often dominated by clones from the donor CD8+ memory compartment.

This clone was recorded at least ten times. Its antigen is not identified. Looked up from germline, CDR1 is SQVTM and CDR2 is ANQGSEA. V lost 5 bases and J 5 bases, leaving 9 bases between the germline ends. The CDR3 consists of 11 residues. Measured with immunoSEQ multiplex PCR; TCRdb has only the in-frame clones, and not every one. Reported are 8,000 or so clones, none seen only once; the ten largest carry nearly 55%. A marrow graft followed busulfan-fludarabine conditioning, with cyclophosphamide on days +3 and +4. This specimen consisted of PBMCs, obtained after allogeneic stem cell transplant with posttransplant cyclophosphamide. The TCR comes from a male patient aged 45 to 59 who received an allogeneic stem cell transplant from an unrelated donor, was CMV-positive, and had acute GVHD only. Some T cells here may be from the graft donor. The chain carries TRBV29-1 and TRBJ2-5; weak D call: TRBD2 (5 bases). CDR3 DNA: TGCAGCGTTCTGTCGGGGGAGACCCAGTACTTC. Residues: CSVLSGETQYF.